A selection of T cell receptor beta chains follows, all from one sample in a study of blood T cell repertoires in COVID-19. Data came from immunoSEQ multiplex PCR; TCRdb stores just in-frame clones and leaves some out. Of 150,000 to 200,000 clones detected, roughly 89% appear once; the ten largest clones hold roughly 1.5%. Sequencing was carried out using peripheral blood. All receptors come from a woman aged 45-60 years with acute or convalescent COVID-19. The CDR3 runs from the conserved cysteine through the conserved F or W. Fields, in order: clone size, V gene, J gene, D gene, CDR3 protein, CDR3 DNA. The D gene is left open where the match is weak. Size tells how often a clone was seen (once, few, many) or the class of an expanded clone, and some rows leave it out.

-,TRBV7-9,TRBJ2-1,TRBD1,CASRLSGTGSNEQFF,TGTGCCAGCAGATTGTCCGGGACAGGGAGCAATGAGCAGTTCTTC
-,TRBV27,TRBJ2-2,TRBD1,CASRRTGANTGELFF,TGTGCCAGCAGGAGGACAGGGGCGAACACCGGGGAGCTGTTTTTT
-,TRBV9,TRBJ2-7,TRBD1,CASSVGDRAHEQYF,TGTGCCAGCAGCGTAGGCGACAGGGCCCACGAGCAGTACTTC
-,TRBV7-2,TRBJ2-7,-,CASSFLSAYEQYF,TGTGCCAGCAGCTTCCTTTCGGCCTACGAGCAGTACTTC
once,TRBV6-6,TRBJ2-3,TRBD2,CASRRGTSGRNTQYF,TGTGCCAGCAGGCGCGGGACTAGCGGGAGGAATACGCAGTATTTT
many,TRBV6-5,TRBJ2-1,TRBD1,CASRNRDRVGNEQFF,TGTGCCAGCAGAAACCGGGACAGGGTTGGAAATGAGCAGTTCTTC
once,TRBV7-9,TRBJ2-4,-,CASSLGRGSRDIQYF,TGTGCCAGCAGCTTAGGGCGTGGGAGCAGAGACATTCAGTACTTC
once,TRBV3-1/TRBV3-2,TRBJ2-2,TRBD2,CASSRPAGVTGELFF,TGTGCCAGCAGCCGCCCAGCGGGAGTAACCGGGGAGCTGTTTTTT
-,TRBV7-2,TRBJ2-7,-,CASSLGGHGYEQYF,TGTGCCAGCAGCTTAGGGGGACATGGGTACGAGCAGTACTTC
-,TRBV6-5,TRBJ1-1,-,CASRWQGNTEAFF,TGTGCCAGCCGATGGCAGGGGAACACTGAAGCTTTCTTT
-,TRBV3-1/TRBV3-2,TRBJ2-2,-,CASSPWLASANTGELFF,TGTGCCAGCAGCCCCTGGCTAGCGAGCGCGAACACCGGGGAGCTGTTTTTT
-,TRBV10-3,TRBJ2-3,TRBD2,CAISVLAGDGNTQYF,TGTGCCATCAGTGTGTTAGCGGGAGACGGAAATACGCAGTATTTT
-,TRBV27,TRBJ2-7,-,CASSQQAFGNEQYF,TGTGCCAGCAGTCAACAGGCTTTTGGCAACGAGCAGTACTTC
few,TRBV4-3,TRBJ1-2,-,CASSQDLLGLDRNYGYTF,TGCGCCAGCAGCCAAGATCTGTTGGGGCTCGACAGGAACTATGGCTACACCTTC
-,TRBV19,TRBJ2-3,TRBD2,CATSWGRTSGGLADTQYF,TGTGCCACCTCATGGGGGAGAACTAGCGGGGGCCTCGCAGATACGCAGTATTTT
-,TRBV7-9,TRBJ2-7,TRBD1,CASRGDSAYEQYF,TGTGCCAGCAGGGGGGACAGCGCCTACGAGCAGTACTTC
-,TRBV11-2,TRBJ2-2,TRBD1,CASSPQGAGTGELFF,TGTGCCAGCAGCCCACAGGGGGCAGGCACCGGGGAGCTGTTTTTT
once,TRBV30,TRBJ2-3,TRBD2,CAWSRRGGQDTQYF,TGTGCCTGGAGCCGACGGGGGGGCCAAGATACGCAGTATTTT
-,TRBV7-9,TRBJ1-1,-,CASSLPGLSLNTEAFF,TGTGCCAGCAGCTTACCGGGATTAAGCTTGAACACTGAAGCTTTCTTT
-,TRBV12-3/TRBV12-4,TRBJ1-6,-,CASSLRDTMVHF,TGTGCCAGCAGTCTCCGGGACACCATGGTCCACTTT
-,TRBV5-1,TRBJ1-2,-,CASSLGGGANYGYTF,TGCGCCAGCAGCTTGGGCGGAGGAGCTAACTATGGCTACACCTTC
-,TRBV11-2,TRBJ1-4,-,CASREGGEKLFF,TGTGCCAGCAGGGAGGGGGGGGAAAAACTGTTTTTT
once,TRBV18,TRBJ2-1,TRBD2,CASSPGTSGYNEQFF,TGTGCCAGCTCACCCGGGACTAGCGGTTACAATGAGCAGTTCTTC
few,TRBV3-1/TRBV3-2,TRBJ1-2,-,CASSFRTDFGYGYTF,TGTGCCAGCAGCTTTCGGACGGACTTTGGCTATGGCTACACCTTC
-,TRBV5-1,TRBJ1-1,-,CASSIDVRNTEAFF,TGCGCCAGCAGCATAGATGTTAGGAACACTGAAGCTTTCTTT
-,TRBV6-5,TRBJ2-1,-,CASSRSSYNEQFF,TGTGCCAGCAGCCGTTCCTCCTACAATGAGCAGTTCTTC
-,TRBV2,TRBJ2-1,TRBD1,CARSLQGATDNEQFF,TGCGCCAGGTCGCTCCAGGGGGCAACCGACAATGAGCAGTTCTTC
few,TRBV5-4,TRBJ1-2,-,CASSLRGPYGYTF,TGTGCCAGCAGCTTGAGAGGGCCCTATGGCTACACCTTC
-,TRBV6-4,TRBJ2-3,-,CASSDSGQITDTQYF,TGTGCCAGCAGTGACTCTGGACAGATCACAGATACGCAGTATTTT
-,TRBV7-9,TRBJ2-2,TRBD1,CASSFHRQGYRTGELFF,TGTGCCAGCAGCTTTCATCGACAGGGCTATCGGACCGGGGAGCTGTTTTTT
-,TRBV4-3,TRBJ1-4,-,CASSQELGGLPTNEKLFF,TGCGCCAGCAGCCAAGAATTGGGGGGGCTGCCGACTAATGAAAAACTGTTTTTT
-,TRBV7-2,TRBJ2-4,-,CASSPAAGGNIQYF,TGTGCCAGCAGCCCAGCTGCAGGGGGGAACATTCAGTACTTC
-,TRBV6-5,TRBJ2-5,-,CASKTVGETQYF,TGTGCCAGCAAGACAGTAGGGGAGACCCAGTACTTC
-,TRBV5-1,TRBJ2-3,TRBD2,CASSQGLASSTDTQYF,TGCGCCAGCAGTCAGGGACTAGCCTCTTCCACAGATACGCAGTATTTT
-,TRBV2,TRBJ1-2,TRBD1,CASTEDRGHGYTF,TGTGCCAGCACCGAGGACAGGGGGCACGGCTACACCTTC
-,TRBV19,TRBJ1-3,TRBD1,CASSIPRGNSGNTIYF,TGTGCCAGTAGTATCCCCAGGGGGAACTCTGGAAACACCATATATTTT
-,TRBV13,TRBJ1-2,-,CASSNIPNNYGYTF,TGTGCCAGCAGTAACATACCAAATAACTATGGCTACACCTTC
-,TRBV4-3,TRBJ1-6,-,CASSQGSPSPLHF,TGCGCCAGCAGCCAAGGCAGTCCTTCACCCCTCCACTTT
-,TRBV5-1,TRBJ1-2,-,CASSFDINYGYTF,TGCGCCAGCAGCTTTGACATAAACTATGGCTACACCTTC
-,TRBV29-1,TRBJ2-3,-,CSVAPGGQDTDTQYF,TGCAGCGTGGCTCCGGGGGGACAGGACACAGATACGCAGTATTTT
-,TRBV7-9,TRBJ1-4,-,CASSFSRDNEKLFF,TGTGCCAGCAGCTTTAGCAGAGACAATGAAAAACTGTTTTTT
-,TRBV4-3,TRBJ2-2,TRBD1,CASSQDQGQAITGELFF,TGCGCCAGCAGCCAAGATCAGGGACAGGCGATCACCGGGGAGCTGTTTTTT